These 13 T cell receptor beta chains were all obtained from the same sample, sequenced in a study of cytomegalovirus exposure and HLA in healthy donors. The PCR made use of 60 Vbeta and 13 Jbeta primers. Produced via immunoSEQ multiplex PCR; TCRdb's table is partial and in-frame only. Of under 150,000 clones in the sample, approximately 79% were seen once. Material for sequencing was PBMCs. The receptor source for this set is a woman aged 25 to 39 in good health and CMV-seronegative.

The gene calls are TRBV7-2 and TRBJ2-6, with D uncertain. Between the trimmed V and J ends, which lost 1 base and 1 base, there was a span of 5 bases. This CDR3 has 15 residues. Germline V lookup: CDR1 SGHTA, CDR2 FQGNSA. The CDR3 loop is CASSLVPSGANVLTF. In DNA, the CDR3 is TGTGCCAGCAGCTTAGTTCCTTCTGGGGCCAACGTCCTGACTTTC.

The V call is TRBV27, the J call TRBJ2-3; 9 bases fit TRBD2. In germline, CDR1 is MNHEY, CDR2 SMNVEV (reference sequence). The CDR3 spans 15 residues. The ends lost 5 bases at V and 0 bases at J; junction bases unmatched: 3. The CDR3 region is CASSSGGTSTDTQYF. Here the CDR3 DNA reads TGTGCCAGCAGTAGCGGGGGGACTAGCACAGATACGCAGTATTTT.

The chain carries TRBV12-5 and TRBJ2-3, with 8 bases that match TRBD2. The CDR3 contains 17 residues. Trimming removed 1 base from V and 3 bases from J; junction bases left unmatched: 9. The germline V gene has CDR1 LGHNT and CDR2 FRNRAP. The CDR3 spells CASGLGTGGAGTDTQYF. Here the CDR3 DNA reads TGTGCTAGTGGTTTGGGCACCGGGGGGGCGGGTACAGATACGCAGTATTTT.

This clone has only one observation. J is TRBJ2-7 and V is TRBV27, with TRBD1 matching over 8 bases. The CDR3 runs to 13 residues. The V and J ends lost 4 bases and 5 bases, in that order; junction bases with no gene match: 4. CDR1 is MNHEY, CDR2 SMNVEV, per germline (reference sequence). CDR3 nucleotide sequence: TGTGCCAGCAGTTCAGACAGGGGCAACGAGCAGTACTTC. This gives the protein CASSSDRGNEQYF.

The genes are TRBV4-1 and TRBJ1-4; TRBD1 agrees at 8 bases. Per germline, CDR1 MGHRA and CDR2 YSYEKL. After removal of 2 bases from V and 5 bases from J, the junction contained 7 bases not matched to a gene. The CDR3 runs 16 residues. The DNA for the CDR3 is TGCGCCAGCAGCCAACCTCCCGGGACAGGAAATGAAAAACTGTTTTTT. Protein product: CASSQPPGTGNEKLFF.

This chain connects TRBV12-5 to TRBJ2-7; the match to TRBD2 covers 7 bases. CDR3 length equals 16 residues. From germline, CDR1 is LGHNT and CDR2 FRNRAP. After removal of 1 base from V and 0 bases from J, the junction contained 6 bases not matched to a gene. The CDR3 here is CASGLGEGLHSYEQYF. CDR3 sequence (DNA): TGTGCTAGTGGTTTGGGGGAGGGTTTACACTCCTACGAGCAGTACTTC.

This chain links TRBV7-8 with TRBJ1-3, with D possibly being TRBD1 (5 bases). V dropped 1 base and J dropped 4 bases, with 14 bases sitting between them. Germline assignment: CDR1 SGHVS and CDR2 FQNEAQ. This CDR3 is 16 amino acids long. CDR3 DNA sequence: TGTGCCAGCAGCTTAGGGGCCAGGGTGTTCGGAAACACCATATATTTT. This codes for CASSLGARVFGNTIYF.

This clone turned up a few times. The J gene is TRBJ2-7, the V gene TRBV5-6, with 9 bases lining up with TRBD1. CDR1 is SGHDT, CDR2 YYEEEE, per germline. J was trimmed by 3 bases and V by 1 base; bases with no gene match: 5. The CDR3 contains 15 residues. CDR3 bases: TGTGCCAGCAGCTTGTCCCCGACAGGGGGCTACGAGCAGTACTTC. Protein sequence: CASSLSPTGGYEQYF.

This chain links TRBV10-3 with TRBJ1-1; 10 positions agree with TRBD1. V lost 11 bases to trimming and J lost 11 bases; unmatched junction nucleotides: 11. The CDR3 spans 12 residues. Germline CDR1 reads ENHRY; CDR2 reads SYGVKD. The CDR3 sequence is CASSGTGVTAFF. DNA for the CDR3: TGTGCCTCGTCCGGGACAGGGGTGACGGCTTTCTTT.

This clone has a single count. The chain joins TRBV6-1 to TRBJ1-1; the D is unclear. Per germline, CDR1 MNHNS and CDR2 SASEGT. The V end lost 1 base, the J end lost 1 base, and 4 bases lay between the germline ends. The CDR3 consists of 13 residues. Here the CDR3 DNA reads TGTGCCAGCAGTGAAGACGGGAACACTGAAGCTTTCTTT. Its protein product is CASSEDGNTEAFF.

The J gene is TRBJ2-1, the V gene TRBV7-9; 9 positions agree with TRBD1. Germline trimming cut 5 bases from V and 3 bases from J; bases unmatched to any gene: 11. CDR1 SEHNR and CDR2 FQNEAQ come from the germline V gene (reference sequence). The CDR3 has 17 amino acids. The CDR3 here is CASSPGQWTGVYNEQFF. CDR3 nucleotide sequence: TGTGCCAGCAGCCCCGGGCAGTGGACAGGGGTCTACAATGAGCAGTTCTTC.

This clone was seen only a few times. V is TRBV2 and J is TRBJ1-2; D is perhaps TRBD1 (6 bases). The CDR3 is 13 amino acids. Germline assignment: CDR1 SNHLY and CDR2 FYNNEI. Trimming removed 5 bases from V and 6 bases from J, with 13 bases in between. CDR3 in amino acids: CASSRTESDGYTF. The CDR3 bases are TGTGCCAGCAGTCGGACAGAATCGGATGGCTACACCTTC. The full variable domain, with the rest looked up from reference TRBV2 and TRBJ1-2, is EPEVTQTPSHQVTQMGQEVILRCVPISNHLYFYWYRQILGQKVEFLVSFYNNEISEKSEIFDDQFSVERPDGSNFTLKIRSTKLEDSAMYFCASSRTESDGYTFGSGTRLTVV.

The rearrangement joins TRBV19 to TRBJ2-7; 7 positions agree with TRBD1. The germline CDR1 and CDR2 sequences are LNHDA and SQIVND (reference sequence). V dropped 2 bases and J dropped 6; count of bases not matched to a gene: 16. The CDR3 consists of 17 residues. CDR3 sequence: CASSISLRRQGDVEQYF. The CDR3 nucleotides are TGTGCCAGTAGTATATCCCTCAGGCGACAGGGAGATGTCGAGCAGTACTTC.